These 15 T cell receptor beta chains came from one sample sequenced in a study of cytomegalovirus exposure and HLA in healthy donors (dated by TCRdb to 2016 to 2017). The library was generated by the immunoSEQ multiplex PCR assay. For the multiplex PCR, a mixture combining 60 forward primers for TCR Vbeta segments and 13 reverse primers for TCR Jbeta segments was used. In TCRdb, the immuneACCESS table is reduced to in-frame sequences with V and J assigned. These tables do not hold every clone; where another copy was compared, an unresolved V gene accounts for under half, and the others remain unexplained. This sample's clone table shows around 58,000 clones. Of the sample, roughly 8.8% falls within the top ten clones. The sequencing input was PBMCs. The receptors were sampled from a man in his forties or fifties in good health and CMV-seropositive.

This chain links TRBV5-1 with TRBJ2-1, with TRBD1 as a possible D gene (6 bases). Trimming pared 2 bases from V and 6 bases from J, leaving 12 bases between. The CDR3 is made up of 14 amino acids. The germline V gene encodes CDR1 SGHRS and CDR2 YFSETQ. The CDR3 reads CASSLQGIGNEQFF. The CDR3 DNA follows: TGCGCCAGCAGCTTACAGGGTATTGGCAATGAGCAGTTCTTC.

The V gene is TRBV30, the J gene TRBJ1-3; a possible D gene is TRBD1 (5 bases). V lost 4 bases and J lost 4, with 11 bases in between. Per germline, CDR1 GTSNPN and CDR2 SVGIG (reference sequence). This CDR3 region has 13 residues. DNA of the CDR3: TGTGCCTGGAACTATCGACAGGGAAACACCATATATTTT. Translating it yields CAWNYRQGNTIYF.

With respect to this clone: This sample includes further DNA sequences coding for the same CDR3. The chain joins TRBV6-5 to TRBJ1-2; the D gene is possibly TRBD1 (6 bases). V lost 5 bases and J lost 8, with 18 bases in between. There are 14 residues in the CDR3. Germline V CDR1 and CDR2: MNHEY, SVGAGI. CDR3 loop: CASSRPGTRRGYTF. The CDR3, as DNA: TGTGCCAGCAGTCGACCAGGGACACGGAGAGGCTACACCTTC.

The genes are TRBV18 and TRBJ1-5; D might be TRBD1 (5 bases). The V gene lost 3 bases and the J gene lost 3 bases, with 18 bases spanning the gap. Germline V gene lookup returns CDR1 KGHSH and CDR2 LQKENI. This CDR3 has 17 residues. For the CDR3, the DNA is TGTGCCAGCTCACCCCTCAGGAGAAGGGGCTACAATCAGCCCCAGCATTTT. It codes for CASSPLRRRGYNQPQHF.

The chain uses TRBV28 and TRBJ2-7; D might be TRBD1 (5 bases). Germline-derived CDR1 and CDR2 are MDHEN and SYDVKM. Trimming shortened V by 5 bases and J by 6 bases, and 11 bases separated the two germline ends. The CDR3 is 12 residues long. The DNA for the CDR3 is TGTGCCAGCAGTCGGAAGGGGTCCGAGCAGTACTTC. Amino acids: CASSRKGSEQYF.

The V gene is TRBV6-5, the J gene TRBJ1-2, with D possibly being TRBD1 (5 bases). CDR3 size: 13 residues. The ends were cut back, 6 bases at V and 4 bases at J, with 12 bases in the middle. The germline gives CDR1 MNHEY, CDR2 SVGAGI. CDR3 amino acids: CASRGSGPYGYTF. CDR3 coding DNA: TGTGCCAGCAGGGGGTCAGGGCCCTATGGCTACACCTTC.

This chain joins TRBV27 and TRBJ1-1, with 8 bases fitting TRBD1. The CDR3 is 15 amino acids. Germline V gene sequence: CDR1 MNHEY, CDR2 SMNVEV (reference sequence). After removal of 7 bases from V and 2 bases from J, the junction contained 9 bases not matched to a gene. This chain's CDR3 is CASKSTGGLNTEAFF. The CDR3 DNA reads TGTGCCAGCAAGAGTACAGGGGGGCTAAACACTGAAGCTTTCTTT.

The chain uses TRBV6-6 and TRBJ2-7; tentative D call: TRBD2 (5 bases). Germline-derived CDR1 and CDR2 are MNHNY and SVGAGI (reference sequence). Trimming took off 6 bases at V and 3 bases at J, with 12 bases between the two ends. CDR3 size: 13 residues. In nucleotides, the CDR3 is TGTGCCAGCAGGGGCTCCGAGGGCTACGAGCAGTACTTC. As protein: CASRGSEGYEQYF.

The CDR3 coding sequence is TGTGCCAGCAGTGAAGGTGGACAGGGACGCAATGAGCAGTTCTTC. This codes for CASSEGGQGRNEQFF. The chain recombines TRBV6-1 with TRBJ2-1; the match to TRBD1 covers 8 bases. In germline, CDR1 is MNHNS, CDR2 SASEGT. J was trimmed by 6 bases and V by 1 base; bases with no gene match: 5. The CDR3 totals 15 residues.

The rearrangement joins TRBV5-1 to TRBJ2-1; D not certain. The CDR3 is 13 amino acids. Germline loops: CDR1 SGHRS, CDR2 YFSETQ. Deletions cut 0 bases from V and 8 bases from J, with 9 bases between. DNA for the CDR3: TGCGCCAGCAGCTTGGCCTTTGGAGATGAGCAGTTCTTC. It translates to CASSLAFGDEQFF.

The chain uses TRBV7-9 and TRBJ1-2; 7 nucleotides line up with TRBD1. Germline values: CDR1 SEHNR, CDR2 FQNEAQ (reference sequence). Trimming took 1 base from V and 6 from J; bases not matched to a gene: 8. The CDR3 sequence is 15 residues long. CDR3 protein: CASSLGDREADGYTF. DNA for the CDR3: TGTGCCAGCAGCTTAGGAGACAGGGAAGCGGATGGCTACACCTTC. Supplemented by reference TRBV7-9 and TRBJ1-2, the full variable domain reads DTGVSQNPRHKITKRGQNVTFRCDPISEHNRLYWYRQTLGQGPEFLTYFQNEAQLEKSRLLSDRFSAERPKGSFSTLEIQRTEQGDSAMYLCASSLGDREADGYTFGSGTRLTVV.

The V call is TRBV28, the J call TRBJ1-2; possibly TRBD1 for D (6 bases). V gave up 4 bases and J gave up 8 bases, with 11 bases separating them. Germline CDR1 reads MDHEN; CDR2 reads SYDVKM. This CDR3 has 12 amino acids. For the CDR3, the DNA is TGTGCCAGCAGTTCAGGGGATCGGGGCTACACCTTC. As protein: CASSSGDRGYTF.

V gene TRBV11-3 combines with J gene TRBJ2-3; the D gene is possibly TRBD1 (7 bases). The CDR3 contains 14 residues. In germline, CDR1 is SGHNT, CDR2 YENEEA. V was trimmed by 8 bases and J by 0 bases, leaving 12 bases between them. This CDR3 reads CASAQGGSTDTQYF. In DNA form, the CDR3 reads TGTGCCAGCGCTCAGGGGGGCAGCACAGATACGCAGTATTTT.

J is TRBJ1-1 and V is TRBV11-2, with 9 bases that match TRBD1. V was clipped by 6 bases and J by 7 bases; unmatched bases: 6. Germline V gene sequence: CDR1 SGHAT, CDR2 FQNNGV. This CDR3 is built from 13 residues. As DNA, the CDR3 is TGTGCCAGCAGACCCTTGACAGGGGGTGAAGCTTTCTTT. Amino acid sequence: CASRPLTGGEAFF.

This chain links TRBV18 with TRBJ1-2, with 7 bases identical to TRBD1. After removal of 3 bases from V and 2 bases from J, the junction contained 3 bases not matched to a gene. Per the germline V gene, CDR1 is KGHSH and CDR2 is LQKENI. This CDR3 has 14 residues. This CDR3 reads CASSPGQQNYGYTF. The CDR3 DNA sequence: TGTGCCAGCTCACCGGGACAGCAGAACTATGGCTACACCTTC. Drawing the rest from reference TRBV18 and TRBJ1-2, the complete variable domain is NAGVMQNPRHLVRRRGQEARLRCSPMKGHSHVYWYRQLPEEGLKFMVYLQKENIIDESGMPKERFSAEFPKEGPSILRIQQVVRGDSAAYFCASSPGQQNYGYTFGSGTRLTVV.